The entry below gives a single T cell receptor beta chain sequence along with its context. What it binds is not known. V lost 2 bases, J lost 6 bases, and 10 bases lay in between. This CDR3 contains 12 residues. Germline lookup yields CDR1 GTSNPN and CDR2 SVGIG (reference sequence). The data stem from a study of beta chain features in type 1 diabetes. Notes on the study in general: A moderate, significant TCRB CDR3 shortening appeared in type 1 diabetes across four CD4+ subsets. Healthy donors had naive, central memory and Treg TCRB repertoires that appeared less similar than those seen among patients.

Isolated RNA was reverse transcribed in full, so expressed TCRB transcripts were sequenced. The repertoire was sequenced with immunoSEQ multiplex PCR; TCRdb's copy has only in-frame clones and lacks some. The sample has some 160,000 clones, 7.5% to 10% seen once. Each of the CD4+ naive, central memory, regulatory and stem cell-like memory populations was sorted via CD45RO/CCR7/CD25/CD127/CD95/CD27. Purity exceeded 95% in all sorted populations. This chain links TRBV30 with TRBJ1-2, with D unresolved. The receptor was derived from a young woman in good health. Sequenced input: central memory CD4+ T cells from blood. Here the CDR3 DNA reads TGTGCCTGGAGTCTAGAGGAAGATGGCTACACCTTC. As protein: CAWSLEEDGYTF.